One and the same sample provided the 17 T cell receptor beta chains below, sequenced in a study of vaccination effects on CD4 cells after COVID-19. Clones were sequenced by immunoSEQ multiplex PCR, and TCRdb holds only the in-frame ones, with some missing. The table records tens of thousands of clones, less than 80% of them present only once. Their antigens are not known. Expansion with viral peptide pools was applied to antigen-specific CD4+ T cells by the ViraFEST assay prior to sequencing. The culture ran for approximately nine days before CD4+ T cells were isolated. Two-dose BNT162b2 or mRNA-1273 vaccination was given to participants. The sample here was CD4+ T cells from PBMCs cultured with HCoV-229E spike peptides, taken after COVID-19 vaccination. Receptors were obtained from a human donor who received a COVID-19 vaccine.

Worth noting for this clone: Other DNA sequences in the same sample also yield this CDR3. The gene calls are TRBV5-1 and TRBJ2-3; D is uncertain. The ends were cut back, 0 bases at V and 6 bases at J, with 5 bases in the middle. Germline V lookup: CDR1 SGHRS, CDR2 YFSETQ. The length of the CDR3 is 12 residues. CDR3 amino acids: CASSLVEDTQYF. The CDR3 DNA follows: TGCGCCAGCAGCTTGGTAGAGGATACGCAGTATTTT.

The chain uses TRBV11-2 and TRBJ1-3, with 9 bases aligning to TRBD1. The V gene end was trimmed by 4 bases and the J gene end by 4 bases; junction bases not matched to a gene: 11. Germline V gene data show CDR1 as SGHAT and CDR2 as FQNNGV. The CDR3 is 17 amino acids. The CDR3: CASSSRGTGSPGNTIYF. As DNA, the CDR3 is TGTGCCAGCAGCTCGAGGGGGACAGGGAGCCCCGGAAACACCATATATTTT.

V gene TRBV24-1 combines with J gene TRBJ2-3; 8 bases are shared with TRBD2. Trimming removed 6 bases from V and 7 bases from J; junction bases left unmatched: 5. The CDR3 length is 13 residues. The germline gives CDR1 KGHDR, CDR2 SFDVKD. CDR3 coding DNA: TGTGCCACCAGTACTGCGGGGGGATATACGCAGTATTTT. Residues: CATSTAGGYTQYF.

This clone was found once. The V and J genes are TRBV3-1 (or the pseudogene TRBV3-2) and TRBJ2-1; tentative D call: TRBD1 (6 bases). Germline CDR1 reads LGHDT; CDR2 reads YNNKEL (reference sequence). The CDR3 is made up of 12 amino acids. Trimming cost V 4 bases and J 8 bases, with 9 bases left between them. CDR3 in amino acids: CASSRRQDEQFF. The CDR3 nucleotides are TGTGCCAGCAGCCGCAGACAGGATGAGCAGTTCTTC.

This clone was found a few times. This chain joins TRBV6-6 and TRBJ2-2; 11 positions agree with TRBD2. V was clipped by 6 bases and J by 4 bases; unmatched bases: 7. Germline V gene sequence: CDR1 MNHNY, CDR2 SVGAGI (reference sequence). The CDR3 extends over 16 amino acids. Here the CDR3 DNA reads TGTGCCAGCAGCGATACTAGCGGGGGCTCCACCGGGGAGCTGTTTTTT. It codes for CASSDTSGGSTGELFF.

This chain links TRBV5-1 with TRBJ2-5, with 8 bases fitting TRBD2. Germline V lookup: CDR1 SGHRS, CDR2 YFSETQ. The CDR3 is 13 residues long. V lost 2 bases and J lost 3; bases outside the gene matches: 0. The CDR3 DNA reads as TGCGCCAGCAGCTTTAGCGGGGAAGAGACCCAGTACTTC. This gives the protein CASSFSGEETQYF.

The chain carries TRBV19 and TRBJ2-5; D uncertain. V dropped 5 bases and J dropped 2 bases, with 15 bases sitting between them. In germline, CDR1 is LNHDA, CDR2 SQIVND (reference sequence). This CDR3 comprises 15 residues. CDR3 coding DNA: TGTGCCAGTAGTTCGAGTCTCGCGGTTCAAGAGACCCAGTACTTC. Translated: CASSSSLAVQETQYF.

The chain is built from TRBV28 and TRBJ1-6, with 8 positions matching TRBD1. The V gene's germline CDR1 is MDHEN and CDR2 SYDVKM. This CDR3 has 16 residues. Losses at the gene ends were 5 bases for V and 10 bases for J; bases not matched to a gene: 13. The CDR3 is CASSRPLSGGGSPLHF. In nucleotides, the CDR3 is TGTGCCAGCAGTCGGCCTCTATCAGGGGGCGGGTCACCCCTCCACTTT.

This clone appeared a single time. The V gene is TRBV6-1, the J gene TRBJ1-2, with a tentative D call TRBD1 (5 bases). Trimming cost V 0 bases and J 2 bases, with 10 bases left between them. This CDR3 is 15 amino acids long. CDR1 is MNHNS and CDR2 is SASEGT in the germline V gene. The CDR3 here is CASSEASGRNYGYTF. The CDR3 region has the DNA TGTGCCAGCAGTGAAGCCTCGGGACGGAACTATGGCTACACCTTC.

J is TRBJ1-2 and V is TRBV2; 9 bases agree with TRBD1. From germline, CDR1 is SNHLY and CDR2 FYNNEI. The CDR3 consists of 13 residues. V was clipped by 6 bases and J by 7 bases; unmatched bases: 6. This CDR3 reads CASRQQGAGGYTF. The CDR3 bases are TGTGCCAGCAGACAACAGGGGGCGGGTGGCTACACCTTC. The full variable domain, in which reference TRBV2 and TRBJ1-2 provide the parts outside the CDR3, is EPEVTQTPSHQVTQMGQEVILRCVPISNHLYFYWYRQILGQKVEFLVSFYNNEISEKSEIFDDQFSVERPDGSNFTLKIRSTKLEDSAMYFCASRQQGAGGYTFGSGTRLTVV.

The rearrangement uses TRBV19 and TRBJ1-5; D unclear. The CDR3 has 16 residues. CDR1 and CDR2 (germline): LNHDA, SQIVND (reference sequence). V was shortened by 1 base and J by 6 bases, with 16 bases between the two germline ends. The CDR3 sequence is CASSIGVLLGGQPQHF. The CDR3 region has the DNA TGTGCCAGTAGTATAGGGGTGTTATTAGGCGGTCAGCCCCAGCATTTT.

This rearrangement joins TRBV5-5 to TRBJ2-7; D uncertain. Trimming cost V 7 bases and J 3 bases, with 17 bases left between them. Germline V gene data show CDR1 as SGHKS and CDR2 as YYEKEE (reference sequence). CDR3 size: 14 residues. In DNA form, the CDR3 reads TGTGCCAGCGGCAGCGCCGGTGGGGACTACGAGCAGTACGTC. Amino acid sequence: CASGSAGGDYEQYV.

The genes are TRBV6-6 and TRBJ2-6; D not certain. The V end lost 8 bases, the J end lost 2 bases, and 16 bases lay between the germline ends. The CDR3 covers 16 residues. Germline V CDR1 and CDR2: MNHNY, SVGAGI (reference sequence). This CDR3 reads CASSHQRPPGANVLTF. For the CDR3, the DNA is TGTGCCAGCTCCCATCAGAGACCTCCTGGGGCCAACGTCCTGACTTTC.

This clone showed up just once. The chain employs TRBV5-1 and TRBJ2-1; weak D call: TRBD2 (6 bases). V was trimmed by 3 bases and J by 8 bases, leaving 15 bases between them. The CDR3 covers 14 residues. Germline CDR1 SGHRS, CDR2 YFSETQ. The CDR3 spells CASSWVGGIYEQFF. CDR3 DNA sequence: TGCGCCAGCAGCTGGGTCGGGGGAATCTATGAGCAGTTCTTC.

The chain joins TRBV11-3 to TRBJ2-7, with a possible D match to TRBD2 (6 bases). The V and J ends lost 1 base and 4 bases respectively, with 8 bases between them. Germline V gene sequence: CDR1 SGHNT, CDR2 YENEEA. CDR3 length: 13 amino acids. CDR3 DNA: TGTGCCAGCAGCTTAGGCGGGACTTACGAGCAGTACGTC. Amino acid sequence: CASSLGGTYEQYV.

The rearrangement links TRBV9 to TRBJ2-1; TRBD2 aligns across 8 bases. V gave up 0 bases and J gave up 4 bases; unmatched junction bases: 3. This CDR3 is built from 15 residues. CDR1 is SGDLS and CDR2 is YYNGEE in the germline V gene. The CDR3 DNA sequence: TGTGCCAGCAGCGTAGAGGTAGCGGGGTACAATGAGCAGTTCTTC. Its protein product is CASSVEVAGYNEQFF.

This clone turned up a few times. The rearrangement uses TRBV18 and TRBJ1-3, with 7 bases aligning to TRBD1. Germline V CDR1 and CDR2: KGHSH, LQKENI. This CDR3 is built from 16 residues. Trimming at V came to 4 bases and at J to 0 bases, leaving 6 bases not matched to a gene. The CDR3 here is CASSRDSRISGNTIYF. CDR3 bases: TGTGCCAGCTCACGGGACAGCAGAATCTCTGGAAACACCATATATTTT.